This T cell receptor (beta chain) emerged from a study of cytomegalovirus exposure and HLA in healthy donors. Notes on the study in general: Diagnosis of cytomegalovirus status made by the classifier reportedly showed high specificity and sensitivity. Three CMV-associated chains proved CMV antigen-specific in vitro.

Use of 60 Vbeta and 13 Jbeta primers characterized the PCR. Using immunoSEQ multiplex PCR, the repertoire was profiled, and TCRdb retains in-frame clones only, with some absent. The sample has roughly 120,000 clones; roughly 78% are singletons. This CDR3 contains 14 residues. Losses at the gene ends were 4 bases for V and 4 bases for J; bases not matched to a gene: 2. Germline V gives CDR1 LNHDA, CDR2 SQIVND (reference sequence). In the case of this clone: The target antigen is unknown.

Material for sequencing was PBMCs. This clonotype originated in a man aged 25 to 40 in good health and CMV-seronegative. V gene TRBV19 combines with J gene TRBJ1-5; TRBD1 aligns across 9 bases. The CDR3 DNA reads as TGTGCCAGTAGTACGACAGGGGGGAATCAGCCCCAGCATTTT. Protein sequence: CASSTTGGNQPQHF.